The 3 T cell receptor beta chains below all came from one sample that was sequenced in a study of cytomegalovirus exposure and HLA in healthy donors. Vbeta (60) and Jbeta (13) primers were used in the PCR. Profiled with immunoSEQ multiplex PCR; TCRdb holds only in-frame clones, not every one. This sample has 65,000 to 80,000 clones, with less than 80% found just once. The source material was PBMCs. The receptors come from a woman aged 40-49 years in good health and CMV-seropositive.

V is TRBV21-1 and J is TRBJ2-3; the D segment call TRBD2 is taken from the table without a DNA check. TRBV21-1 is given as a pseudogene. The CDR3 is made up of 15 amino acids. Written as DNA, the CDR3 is TGTGCCAGCGATCAGCTTAGCGGGGGAACAGATACGCAGTATTTT. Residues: CASDQLSGGTDTQYF.

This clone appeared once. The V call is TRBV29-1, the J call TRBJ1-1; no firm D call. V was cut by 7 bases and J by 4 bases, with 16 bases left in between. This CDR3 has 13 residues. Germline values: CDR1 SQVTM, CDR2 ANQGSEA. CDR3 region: CSATGPRGTEAFF. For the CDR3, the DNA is TGCAGCGCGACTGGGCCTCGGGGCACTGAAGCTTTCTTT.

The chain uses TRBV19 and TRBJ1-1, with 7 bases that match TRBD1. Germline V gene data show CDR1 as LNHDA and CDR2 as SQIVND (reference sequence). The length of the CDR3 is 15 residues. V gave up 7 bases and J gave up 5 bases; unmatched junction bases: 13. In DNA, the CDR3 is TGTGCCAGTACACCCTCGAGAGGGGGCGAAACTGAAGCTTTCTTT. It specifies CASTPSRGGETEAFF.